Presented here are 28 T cell receptor beta chains from one specimen sequenced in a study of metastatic and nonmetastatic thyroid tumors. TCRdb re-called the PCR reads via MiXCR. The sample shows about 17,000 clones, less than 25% of them seen only once. Thyroid surgery took place with no prior treatment in any patient. The sample was adjacent normal tissue. The receptors stem from a female donor with papillary thyroid cancer or a benign thyroid nodule (not recorded which). Some clones in this sample may be carry-over from other donors' samples.

As for this clone: A read error may account for a junction end that differs from germline. V and J are TRBV6-1 and TRBJ2-3; no firm D call. The CDR3 totals 14 residues. Germline V gives CDR1 MNHNS, CDR2 SASEGT. The CDR3 here is CASSEEVFQDTQYF. For the CDR3, the DNA is TGTGCCAGCAGCGAAGAAGTTTTTCAGGATACGCAGTATTTT.

The V gene is TRBV20-1, the J gene TRBJ1-1; D not resolved. V lost 0 bases to trimming and J lost 0 bases, with 5 bases between them. From germline, CDR1 is DFQATT and CDR2 SNEGSKA (reference sequence). The CDR3 is made up of 13 amino acids. The CDR3 spells CSARDRMNTEAFF. CDR3 DNA: TGCAGTGCTAGAGATCGTATGAACACTGAAGCTTTCTTT.

This clone showed up many times. This chain connects TRBV7-8 to TRBJ2-7; either TRBD1 or TRBD2 may fit D (5 bases each). Germline V gives CDR1 SGHVS, CDR2 FQNEAQ. Trimming shortened V by 5 bases and J by 2 bases, and 16 bases separated the two germline ends. There are 15 residues in the CDR3. CDR3 in amino acids: CASSPGRDGTYEQYF. The CDR3 nucleotides are TGTGCCAGCAGCCCCGGTCGGGACGGAACCTACGAGCAGTACTTC.

The rearrangement links TRBV9 to TRBJ1-2; possible D gene TRBD1, 6 bases. Trimming took off 5 bases at V and 4 bases at J, with 12 bases between the two ends. This CDR3 has 13 amino acids. The germline V gene encodes CDR1 SGDLS and CDR2 YYNGEE. The CDR3, as DNA: TGTGCCAGCAGTCTAGGGGGTACCTATGGCTACACCTTC. The encoded protein is CASSLGGTYGYTF.

The rearrangement links TRBV6-1 to TRBJ2-3, with 8 bases that match TRBD2. V dropped 5 bases and J dropped 7; count of bases not matched to a gene: 14. Germline CDR1 reads MNHNS; CDR2 reads SASEGT. The CDR3 runs to 16 residues. DNA of the CDR3: TGTGCCAGCAGTCCTGACCTAGCGGGCTTTTCAAATACGCAGTATTTT. This gives the protein CASSPDLAGFSNTQYF.

The J gene is TRBJ2-3, the V gene TRBV7-3; a possible D gene is TRBD1 (5 bases). Germline CDR1 and CDR2: SGHTA and FQGTGA. The CDR3 is made up of 13 amino acids. Trimming stripped 3 bases from V and 6 bases from J, with 10 bases between. The CDR3 protein is CASSFRGTDTQYF. For the CDR3, the DNA is TGTGCCAGCAGCTTTAGGGGTACGGATACGCAGTATTTT.

This sequence joins TRBV7-6 and TRBJ2-3; no clear D. The ends were cut back, 1 base at V and 4 bases at J, with 3 bases in the middle. The germline V gene encodes CDR1 SGHVS and CDR2 FNYEAQ. CDR3 length: 12 residues. CDR3 in amino acids: CASSLGADTQYF. In DNA, the CDR3 is TGTGCCAGCAGCTTAGGAGCAGATACGCAGTATTTT.

The rearrangement uses TRBV6-5 and TRBJ2-7, with D possibly TRBD2 on 5 matching bases. The CDR3 has 16 residues. Trimming cost V 6 bases and J 2 bases, with 20 bases left between them. Per the germline V gene, CDR1 is MNHEY and CDR2 is SVGAGI. CDR3 sequence: CASRYLSSGTTYEQYF. CDR3 bases: TGTGCCAGCAGATATCTAAGCTCGGGAACTACCTACGAGCAGTACTTC.

The CDR3 DNA follows: TGTGCCAGCTCACCAGGAAACACCATATATTTT. Translated: CASSPGNTIYF. The rearrangement joins TRBV18 to TRBJ1-3; D is ambiguous. The length of the CDR3 is 11 residues. CDR1 and CDR2 (germline): KGHSH, LQKENI. V shed 2 bases and J shed 4 bases, with 0 bases lying between them.

V is TRBV30 and J is TRBJ2-1; 10 bases are shared with TRBD1. CDR3 length: 13 amino acids. Per the germline V gene, CDR1 is GTSNPN and CDR2 is SVGIG (reference sequence). J gave up 6 bases and V 3 bases, and 2 bases lay outside the gene matches. The CDR3 here is CAWRTGGVNEQFF. CDR3 in DNA: TGTGCCTGGAGGACAGGGGGCGTCAATGAGCAGTTCTTC.

This clone was detected only a few times. The CDR3 DNA reads as TGTGCCAGCAGCGCACAGGGGGACACTGAAGCTTTCTTT. Translating gives CASSAQGDTEAFF. This chain connects TRBV11-3 to TRBJ1-1; the match to TRBD1 covers 8 bases. The CDR3 is 13 amino acids. The J segment lost 3 bases and the V segment lost 5 bases, leaving 2 bases of the junction unmatched. The V gene's germline CDR1 is SGHNT and CDR2 YENEEA.

This clone occurred a few times. The chain links TRBV29-1 to TRBJ2-5; 10 positions agree with TRBD2. The junction had 9 bases not matched to a gene; V was cut back by 6 bases and J by 2 bases. Germline loops: CDR1 SQVTM, CDR2 ANQGSEA. This CDR3 is built from 15 residues. The CDR3 region has the DNA TGCAGCGTCCGAGATACTAGCGGGGCACAAGAGACCCAGTACTTC. As protein: CSVRDTSGAQETQYF.

The chain recombines TRBV6-1 with TRBJ2-3, with D possibly matching TRBD2 (6 bases). Germline-derived CDR1 and CDR2 are MNHNS and SASEGT. The V gene lost 3 bases and the J gene lost 3 bases, with 13 bases spanning the gap. The CDR3 loop spans 15 amino acids. The CDR3 is CASSDRDFETDTQYF. The CDR3, as DNA: TGTGCCAGCAGTGACCGGGACTTCGAGACAGATACGCAGTATTTT.

V is TRBV2 and J is TRBJ1-5; D possibly corresponds to TRBD1 (6 bases). The germline V gene has CDR1 SNHLY and CDR2 FYNNEI. Trimming stripped 8 bases from V and 2 bases from J, with 16 bases between. The CDR3 spans 15 residues. CDR3: CASSETGMRNQPQHF. The CDR3 nucleotides read TGTGCCAGCTCCGAAACAGGGATGCGCAATCAGCCCCAGCATTTT.

J is TRBJ1-1 and V is TRBV20-1; D might be TRBD1 (6 bases). The CDR3 length is 14 residues. Germline CDR1 DFQATT, CDR2 SNEGSKA (reference sequence). Between the trimmed V and J ends, which lost 2 bases and 4 bases, there was a span of 14 bases. CDR3 sequence reads: CSARFGGGSTEAFF. In nucleotides, the CDR3 is TGCAGTGCTAGATTTGGAGGGGGGAGCACTGAAGCTTTCTTT.

This clone was detected only a few times. The rearrangement joins TRBV2 to TRBJ1-6; D unresolved. CDR1 is SNHLY, CDR2 FYNNEI, per germline. Trimming stripped 7 bases from V and 2 bases from J, with 9 bases between. This CDR3 contains 14 residues. The CDR3 DNA sequence: TGTGCCAGCACAGGAACCCCCTATAATTCACCCCTCCACTTT. This codes for CASTGTPYNSPLHF.

There are many counts of this clone. The rearrangement links TRBV20-1 to TRBJ1-6; weak D call: TRBD1 (6 bases). This CDR3 has 13 amino acids. Trimming took 4 bases from V and 6 from J, leaving 10 bases between them. Germline lookup yields CDR1 DFQATT and CDR2 SNEGSKA (reference sequence). Here the CDR3 reads CSAMGHLNSPLHF. The CDR3 region has the DNA TGCAGTGCTATGGGACACCTTAATTCACCCCTCCACTTT.

The chain employs TRBV5-1 and TRBJ1-1; TRBD1 matches at 8 bases. Germline V CDR1 and CDR2: SGHRS, YFSETQ. The CDR3 is made up of 13 amino acids. The V segment lost 4 bases and the J segment 6 bases; nucleotides outside the gene matches: 5. The CDR3 protein is CASSVTDRAEAFF. For the CDR3, the DNA is TGCGCCAGCAGCGTGACGGACAGGGCTGAAGCTTTCTTT.

V usage is TRBV3-1 and J usage is TRBJ2-7; TRBD2 might be the D (5 bases). The CDR3 is 13 residues long. Trimming cost V 4 bases and J 4 bases, with 11 bases left between them. Germline CDR1 reads LGHDT; CDR2 reads YNNKEL (reference sequence). The CDR3 DNA reads as TGTGCCAGCAGCCGAGCAGCGGAATACGAGCAGTACTTC. It encodes CASSRAAEYEQYF.

The chain carries TRBV28 and TRBJ2-2, with a tentative D call TRBD1 (5 bases). The CDR3 contains 14 residues. CDR1 MDHEN and CDR2 SYDVKM come from the germline V gene. Trimming cost V 3 bases and J 7 bases, with 12 bases left between them. The CDR3 nucleotides are TGTGCCAGCAGTTTCCAGGGAACGATCGGGGAGCTGTTTTTT. It is translated as CASSFQGTIGELFF. The full variable domain, completed using reference TRBV28 and TRBJ2-2, is DVKVTQSSRYLVKRTGEKVFLECVQDMDHENMFWYRQDPGLGLRLIYFSYDVKMKEKGDIPEGYSVSREKKERFSLILESASTNQTSMYLCASSFQGTIGELFFGEGSRLTVL.

This sequence joins TRBV6-6 and TRBJ1-3; 7 bases line up with TRBD1. CDR3 size: 16 residues. The germline CDR1 and CDR2 sequences are MNHNY and SVGAGI (reference sequence). Unmatched junction bases numbered 9, after V lost 3 bases and J lost 4 bases. The CDR3 spells CASSYSLQGVGNTIYF. Written as DNA, the CDR3 is TGTGCCAGCAGTTATTCCCTCCAGGGGGTGGGAAACACCATATATTTT.

Here the CDR3 DNA reads TGCAGTGCTAGCGGACATTCTATATCCAATGAGCAGTTCTTC. This encodes CSASGHSISNEQFF. This chain joins TRBV20-1 and TRBJ2-1; D might be TRBD1 (5 bases). Trimming shortened V by 3 bases and J by 6 bases, and 15 bases separated the two germline ends. Germline V gives CDR1 DFQATT, CDR2 SNEGSKA (reference sequence). There are 14 residues in the CDR3.

This clone appeared a few times. V and J are TRBV12-3 or TRBV12-4 and TRBJ1-2; a possible D gene is TRBD1 (6 bases). The CDR3 is 15 residues long. V lost 5 bases and J lost 2, with 15 bases in between. The CDR3 sequence: CASSRENRENYGYTF. CDR3 nucleotide sequence: TGTGCCAGCAGTCGAGAGAACAGGGAAAACTATGGCTACACCTTC.

This clone appeared a few times. V gene TRBV2 combines with J gene TRBJ2-3; no definite D call. V was pared by 4 bases and J by 9 bases, with 11 bases between. This CDR3 has 12 residues. Per the germline V gene, CDR1 is SNHLY and CDR2 is FYNNEI. The DNA for the CDR3 is TGTGCCAGCAGTGCTAAAGGAGTCACGCAGTATTTT. It encodes CASSAKGVTQYF. The full variable domain, with the rest looked up from reference TRBV2 and TRBJ2-3, is EPEVTQTPSHQVTQMGQEVILRCVPISNHLYFYWYRQILGQKVEFLVSFYNNEISEKSEIFDDQFSVERPDGSNFTLKIRSTKLEDSAMYFCASSAKGVTQYFGPGTRLTVL.

This clone was detected only a few times. J is TRBJ2-7 and V is TRBV2; D is unclear. This CDR3 comprises 13 residues. Looked up from germline, CDR1 is SNHLY and CDR2 is FYNNEI. Trimming cost V 8 bases and J 1 base, with 12 bases left between them. Here the CDR3 reads CASLVAPSYEQYF. For the CDR3, the DNA is TGTGCCAGCCTCGTCGCGCCGTCCTACGAGCAGTACTTC.

V and J are TRBV4-1 and TRBJ2-7; 10 nucleotides match TRBD1. Germline loops: CDR1 MGHRA, CDR2 YSYEKL. V lost 1 base to trimming and J lost 3 bases; unmatched junction nucleotides: 9. The CDR3 sequence is 17 residues long. As DNA, the CDR3 is TGCGCCAGCAGCCAAGTTATCAGGGGACAGGGGAACTACGAGCAGTACTTC. This sequence encodes CASSQVIRGQGNYEQYF.

This clone is classed as medium-sized (0.01 to 0.1%). The rearrangement uses TRBV18 and TRBJ1-5, with TRBD1 identical over 10 bases. The junction had 6 bases not matched to a gene; V was cut back by 2 bases and J by 5 bases. The germline V gene has CDR1 KGHSH and CDR2 LQKENI. The CDR3 extends over 16 amino acids. The CDR3 spells CASSPWETGGDQPQHF. The CDR3, as DNA: TGTGCCAGCTCACCATGGGAGACAGGGGGCGATCAGCCCCAGCATTTT.

The chain is built from TRBV6-2 or TRBV6-3 and TRBJ2-6; TRBD2 aligns across 11 bases. Germline assignment: CDR1 MNHEY and CDR2 SVGEGT. The CDR3 is 16 amino acids. J gave up 0 bases and V 10 bases, and 5 bases lay outside the gene matches. In nucleotides, the CDR3 is TGTGCCATCGGGACTAGCGGTGGCTCTGGGGCCAACGTCCTGACTTTC. Translation: CAIGTSGGSGANVLTF.